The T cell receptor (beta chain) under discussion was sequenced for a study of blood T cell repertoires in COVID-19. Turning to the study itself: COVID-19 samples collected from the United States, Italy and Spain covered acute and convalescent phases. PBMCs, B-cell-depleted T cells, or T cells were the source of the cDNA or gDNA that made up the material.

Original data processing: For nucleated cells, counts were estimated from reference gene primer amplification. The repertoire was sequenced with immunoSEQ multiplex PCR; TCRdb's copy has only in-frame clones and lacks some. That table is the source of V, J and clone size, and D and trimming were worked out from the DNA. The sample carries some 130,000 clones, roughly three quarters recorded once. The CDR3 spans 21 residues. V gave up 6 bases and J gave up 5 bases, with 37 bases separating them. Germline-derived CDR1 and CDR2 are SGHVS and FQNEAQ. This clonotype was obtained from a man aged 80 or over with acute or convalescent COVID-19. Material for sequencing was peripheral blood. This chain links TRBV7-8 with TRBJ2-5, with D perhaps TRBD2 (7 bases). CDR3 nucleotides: TGTGCCAGCAGTGGCGGTTCAGCGGGATTACAGGGTATCGGTGGACGGGAGACCCAGTACTTC. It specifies CASSGGSAGLQGIGGRETQYF.